This paragraph covers one T cell receptor (beta chain) sequence. The junction had 10 bases not matched to a gene; V was cut back by 3 bases and J by 3 bases. The germline V gene encodes CDR1 DFQATT and CDR2 SNEGSKA (reference sequence). CDR3 size: 16 residues. TCRdb reanalysed the RT-PCR reads using MiXCR and keeps one entry per CDR3 protein. The sample shows 550,000 to 750,000 distinct CDR3 sequences, 13% to 15% of them seen only once. Sequenced: memory CD4+ T cells from blood. The gene calls are TRBV20-1 and TRBJ2-3; 9 positions match TRBD2. This clonotype was obtained from a female donor in good health, serving as a healthy control. The CDR3 loop reads CSASLFAGGRTDTQYF. The CDR3 DNA reads as TGCAGTGCTAGCCTTTTTGCGGGGGGGCGAACAGATACGCAGTATTTT.